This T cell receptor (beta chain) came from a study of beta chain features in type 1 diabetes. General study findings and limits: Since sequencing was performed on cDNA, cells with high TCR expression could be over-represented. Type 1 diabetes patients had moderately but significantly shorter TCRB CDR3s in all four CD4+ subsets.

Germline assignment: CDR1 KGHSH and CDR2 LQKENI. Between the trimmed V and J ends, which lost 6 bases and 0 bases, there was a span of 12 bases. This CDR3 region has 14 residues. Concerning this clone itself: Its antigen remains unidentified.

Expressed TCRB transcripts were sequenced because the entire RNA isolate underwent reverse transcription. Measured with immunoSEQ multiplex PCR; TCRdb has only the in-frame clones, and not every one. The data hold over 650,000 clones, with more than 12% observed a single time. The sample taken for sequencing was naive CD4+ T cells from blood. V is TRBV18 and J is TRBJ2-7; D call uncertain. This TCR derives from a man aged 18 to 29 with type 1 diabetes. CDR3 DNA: TGTGCCAGCTCCCCATCCCCCTCCTCCTACGAGCAGTACTTC. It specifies CASSPSPSSYEQYF.